Below are 15 T cell receptor beta chains sequenced from a single sample in a study of OX40 agonist ivuxolimab in advanced cancers. Sequencing was performed with immunoSEQ multiplex PCR; in TCRdb, only in-frame clones are kept and a portion is missing. In the table there are around 70,000 clones, less than 90% of which are singletons. The material was CD4+ or CD8+ T cells sorted from blood, obtained in a trial of the OX40 agonist ivuxolimab. The receptor set was obtained from an adult with an advanced solid tumor such as melanoma, head and neck, liver or kidney cancer.

The rearrangement joins TRBV28 to TRBJ1-1, with D perhaps TRBD1 (5 bases). CDR3 length equals 19 residues. Looked up from germline, CDR1 is MDHEN and CDR2 is SYDVKM. V lost 2 bases to trimming and J lost 1 base, with 23 bases between them. The DNA of the CDR3 is TGTGCCAGCAGTTTAAGAAGGGCGGGGAACAGGTTTTCGAACACTGAAGCTTTCTTT. Residues: CASSLRRAGNRFSNTEAFF.

This clone showed up just once. This sequence joins TRBV11-2 and TRBJ2-7, with unresolved D. The CDR3 has 13 residues. Germline CDR1 is SGHAT and CDR2 is FQNNGV. The V gene lost 1 base and the J gene lost 1 base, with 5 bases spanning the gap. CDR3 loop: CASSLGWSYEQYF. CDR3 bases: TGTGCCAGCAGCTTAGGGTGGTCCTACGAGCAGTACTTC.

The chain employs TRBV5-4 and TRBJ2-5, with D tentatively TRBD1 (5 bases). Trimming took off 6 bases at V and 2 bases at J, with 17 bases between the two ends. This CDR3 is 15 amino acids long. The V gene's germline CDR1 is SGHNT and CDR2 YYREEE (reference sequence). The CDR3 loop reads CASTWGSLKQETQYF. CDR3 DNA: TGTGCCAGCACGTGGGGCTCCCTAAAACAAGAGACCCAGTACTTC.

The chain uses TRBV7-9 and TRBJ2-1, with a possible D match to TRBD2 (7 bases). CDR3 length: 15 amino acids. Germline V CDR1 and CDR2: SEHNR, FQNEAQ (reference sequence). V was cut by 2 bases and J by 7 bases, with 15 bases left in between. CDR3 protein: CASSLRGIGGNEQFF. CDR3 bases: TGTGCCAGCAGCTTAAGGGGGATCGGGGGGAATGAGCAGTTCTTC.

The chain combines TRBV7-9 with TRBJ2-1; no definite D call. The CDR3 runs to 12 residues. V was cut by 4 bases and J by 2 bases, with 3 bases left in between. The V gene's germline CDR1 is SEHNR and CDR2 FQNEAQ (reference sequence). CDR3 protein: CASSSPYNEQFF. The CDR3, as DNA: TGTGCCAGCAGCTCCCCCTACAATGAGCAGTTCTTC.

The chain couples TRBV7-2 to TRBJ1-3; the match to TRBD1 covers 12 bases. The CDR3 length is 15 residues. The V segment lost 4 bases and the J segment 7 bases; nucleotides outside the gene matches: 5. The germline V gene encodes CDR1 SGHTA and CDR2 FQGNSA. Here the CDR3 DNA reads TGTGCCAGCAGCTCCCCGGGACAGGGGGCTAACACCATATATTTT. This translates into CASSSPGQGANTIYF.

V and J are TRBV28 and TRBJ1-5; no reliable D call. There are 12 residues in the CDR3. Germline-derived CDR1 and CDR2 are MDHEN and SYDVKM. V was pared by 1 base and J by 6 bases, with 4 bases between. CDR3 sequence: CASSLFGQPQHF. CDR3 nucleotide sequence: TGTGCCAGCAGTTTATTCGGTCAGCCCCAGCATTTT.

The chain is built from TRBV28 and TRBJ2-7, with 7 bases that match TRBD1. The trim removed 4 bases at V and 2 bases at J, leaving 5 bases unmatched. CDR3 length: 14 amino acids. Germline V gene data show CDR1 as MDHEN and CDR2 as SYDVKM. The CDR3 loop is CASSSGTATYEQYF. For the CDR3, the DNA is TGTGCCAGCAGTTCCGGGACAGCCACCTACGAGCAGTACTTC. Looking up the rest from reference TRBV28 and TRBJ2-7 gives the full variable domain: DVKVTQSSRYLVKRTGEKVFLECVQDMDHENMFWYRQDPGLGLRLIYFSYDVKMKEKGDIPEGYSVSREKKERFSLILESASTNQTSMYLCASSSGTATYEQYFGPGTRLTVT.

This clone has a handful of counts. The chain couples TRBV7-2 to TRBJ1-5; D uncertain. Trimming took off 5 bases at V and 1 base at J, with 9 bases between the two ends. CDR1 SGHTA and CDR2 FQGNSA come from the germline V gene. The CDR3 spans 14 residues. In DNA form, the CDR3 reads TGTGCCAGCAGCGAGTTTTTCAGCAATCAGCCCCAGCATTTT. Translating gives CASSEFFSNQPQHF.

This rearrangement joins TRBV5-8 to TRBJ2-3; D perhaps matches TRBD2 (6 bases). Germline assignment: CDR1 SGHTS and CDR2 YDEGEE. Trimming removed 5 bases at V and 3 bases at J, with 16 bases between. The CDR3 is 15 residues long. The CDR3 nucleotides are TGTGCCAGCAGTTTAGGGACGGCGGGAACAGATACGCAGTATTTT. This gives the protein CASSLGTAGTDTQYF.

V gene TRBV5-6 combines with J gene TRBJ2-7, with D perhaps TRBD2 (5 bases). V was pared by 2 bases and J by 0 bases, with 12 bases between. The CDR3 loop spans 15 amino acids. The V gene's germline CDR1 is SGHDT and CDR2 YYEEEE. CDR3 in amino acids: CASSFPSGSSYEQYF. The DNA for the CDR3 is TGTGCCAGCAGCTTCCCAAGCGGAAGCTCCTACGAGCAGTACTTC.

The rearrangement joins TRBV11-3 to TRBJ2-3; 11 bases agree with TRBD1. The CDR3 contains 15 residues. V lost 5 bases and J lost 4; bases outside the gene matches: 5. CDR1 is SGHNT and CDR2 is YENEEA in the germline V gene. The CDR3 is CASSQGDRGSDTQYF. DNA for the CDR3: TGTGCCAGCAGCCAAGGGGACAGGGGGTCAGATACGCAGTATTTT.

V is TRBV28 and J is TRBJ1-2; TRBD1 aligns across 7 bases. The V and J ends lost 5 bases and 0 bases, in that order; junction bases with no gene match: 6. The CDR3 loop spans 15 amino acids. Germline V gene lookup returns CDR1 MDHEN and CDR2 SYDVKM. The CDR3 loop is CASSPGQLANYGYTF. In nucleotides, the CDR3 is TGTGCCAGCAGTCCGGGACAGTTAGCTAACTATGGCTACACCTTC.

V usage is TRBV7-3 and J usage is TRBJ2-1; 9 bases are shared with TRBD2. Unmatched junction bases numbered 9, after V lost 0 bases and J lost 6 bases. In germline, CDR1 is SGHTA, CDR2 FQGTGA. There are 17 residues in the CDR3. The CDR3 region is CASSLTSGTSRGNEQFF. As DNA, the CDR3 is TGTGCCAGCAGCTTAACTTCCGGGACTAGCCGTGGCAATGAGCAGTTCTTC.

V usage is TRBV7-8 and J usage is TRBJ1-5; D remains unclear. The CDR3 totals 13 residues. V was pared by 4 bases and J by 7 bases, with 11 bases between. Germline V lookup: CDR1 SGHVS, CDR2 FQNEAQ. The DNA for the CDR3 is TGTGCCAGCAGCTCTCAGACGGGGCAGCCCCAGCATTTT. Protein: CASSSQTGQPQHF.